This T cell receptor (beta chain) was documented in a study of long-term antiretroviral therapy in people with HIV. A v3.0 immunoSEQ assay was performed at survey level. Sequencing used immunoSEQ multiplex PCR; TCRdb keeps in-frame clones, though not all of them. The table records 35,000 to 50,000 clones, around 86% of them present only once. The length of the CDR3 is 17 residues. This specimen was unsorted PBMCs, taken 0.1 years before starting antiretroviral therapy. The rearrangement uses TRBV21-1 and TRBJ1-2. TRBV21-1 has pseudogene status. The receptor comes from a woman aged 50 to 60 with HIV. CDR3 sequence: CASSSFCRDPSSISYTF. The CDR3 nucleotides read TGTGCCAGCAGCAGCTTTTGTCGGGATCCCTCCTCTATCAGCTACACCTTC.